This TCR beta chain is drawn from a study of identical twins. General study findings and limits: High-abundance cord blood beta clonotypes had fewer insertions; memory repertoires showed none.

Comment on this clonotype: Its matching antigen is unknown.

This CDR3 has 16 residues. V was pared by 0 bases and J by 2 bases, with 8 bases between. The germline V gene encodes CDR1 MGHRA and CDR2 YSYEKL. A universal primer site was added by template switching, and unique molecular identifiers were carried by the cDNA. From the 5' RACE reads, TCRdb called clonotypes with MiXCR, one entry per CDR3 protein. The sample has 1.5 million to 2 million distinct CDR3 sequences; around a third are singletons. Sequencing was done on a sample of cord blood. This clonotype was obtained from a newborn girl in good health. The chain combines TRBV4-1 with TRBJ2-6; D is unresolved. The CDR3 region is CASSQDDTPGANVLTF. Written as DNA, the CDR3 is TGCGCCAGCAGCCAAGATGACACTCCTGGGGCCAACGTCCTGACTTTC.